The sequence of this T cell receptor (beta chain) was determined in a study of shared clonotypes between healthy human individuals. The overall study: Aged 18 to 49, the donors were two women and three men. Per donor, CD8 memory used one plate, CD8 naive used two, CD4 memory used three and CD4 naive used three.

This CDR3 region has 16 residues. V was shortened by 4 bases and J by 4 bases, with 18 bases between the two germline ends. The V gene's germline CDR1 is SGHNT and CDR2 YYREEE (reference sequence). Study-wide results and caveats: Among a few donors, roughly 5% of naive CD4 clonotypes were found in common.

As processed by the authors: Junction-only sequences without quality scores were provided by ImmunoSEQ, so filtering was different. Using immunoSEQ multiplex PCR, the repertoire was profiled, and TCRdb retains in-frame clones only, with some absent. That table is the source of V, J and clone size, and D and trimming were worked out from the DNA. There are over a million clones in the sample; 75% to 80% occur only once, and about 0.52% lies in the top ten. This clone was counted only a few times. Its antigen is not identified. J is TRBJ1-3 and V is TRBV5-4, with D possibly TRBD1 on 5 matching bases. The sequence was collected from a man younger than 35 in good health. Some clones in this sample may be carry-over from other donors' samples. Sample: memory CD4+ T cells from PBMCs. Subset reported: CD45RA-negative fraction. CDR3 bases: TGTGCCAGCAGCGGGAGACAGTCGCGGGGAGGAAACACCATATATTTT. This codes for CASSGRQSRGGNTIYF.